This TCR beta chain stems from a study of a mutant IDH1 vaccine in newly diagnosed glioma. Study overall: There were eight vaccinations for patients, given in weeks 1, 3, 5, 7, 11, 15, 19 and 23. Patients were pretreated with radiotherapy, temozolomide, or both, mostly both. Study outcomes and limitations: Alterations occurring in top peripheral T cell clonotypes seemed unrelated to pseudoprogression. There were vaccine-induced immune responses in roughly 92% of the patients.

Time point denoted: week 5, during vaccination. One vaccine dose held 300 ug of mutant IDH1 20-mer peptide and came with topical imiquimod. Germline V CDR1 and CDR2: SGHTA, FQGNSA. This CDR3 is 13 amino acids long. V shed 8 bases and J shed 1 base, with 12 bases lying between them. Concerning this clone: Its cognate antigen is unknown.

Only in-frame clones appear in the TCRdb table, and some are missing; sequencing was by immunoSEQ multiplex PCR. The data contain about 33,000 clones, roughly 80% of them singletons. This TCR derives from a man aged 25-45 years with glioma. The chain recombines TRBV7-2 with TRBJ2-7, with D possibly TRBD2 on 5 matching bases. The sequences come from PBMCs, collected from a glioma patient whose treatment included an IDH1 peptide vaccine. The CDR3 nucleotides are TGTGCCAGCGGAGGCGCGGGTTCCTACGAGCAGTACTTC. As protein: CASGGAGSYEQYF.